The clone carrying this T cell receptor beta chain has ten or more counts. The antigen is undetermined. The source of the sample is a study of blood T cells in healthy people across ages. Study-wide findings and caveats: Since the PBMCs were unsorted, naive and antigen-experienced cells could not be conclusively compared. Age showed a roughly linear inverse relationship with TCR beta diversity per million T cells.

RNA extraction gave at least 5.5 micrograms of total RNA per sample. PCR was performed a second time for about 7 to 12 cycles using a sample-barcoded 5' primer and a J-beta primer mix. TCRdb reanalysed the 5' RACE reads using MiXCR and keeps one entry per CDR3 protein. The sample gives 1.5 million to 2 million distinct CDR3 sequences, approximately 28% of which show up once; 7.7% is in the top ten. The CDR3 has 13 amino acids. In germline, CDR1 is MDHEN, CDR2 SYDVKM. The V gene lost 0 bases and the J gene lost 6 bases, with 8 bases spanning the gap. The V and J genes are TRBV28 and TRBJ1-2; the D gene is possibly TRBD1 (5 bases). Sequences were obtained from blood. The sequence was collected from a woman in her 30s in good health. CDR3 nucleotide sequence: TGTGCCAGCAGTTTATGGACAGCTGATGGCTACACCTTC. Its translation: CASSLWTADGYTF.